The TCR beta chain described here comes from a study of vaccination and CD4 T cells after COVID-19. Study results and limitations: SARS-CoV-2-reactive clonotypes showed a nonsignificant median rise from roughly 21 to 40. When vaccine-specific clones from convalescent patients were examined, 304 of 307 were spike mono-reactive.

A word on this clonotype: Its target is unknown.

Sample treatment: approximately nine-day PBMC culture with coronavirus spike peptide pools or control peptides (ViraFEST assay). After being plated at a few million per well, PBMCs were cultured with 9.5 to 10 IU/ml IL-2 and around 11 ug/ml peptide pools. With the Oncomine TCR Beta short-read assay, DNA from cultured CD4+ T cells was sequenced. Researchers extracted genomic DNA from CD4+ T cells that had been cultured. TCRdb re-analysed the PCR reads in MiXCR, keeping a single row per CDR3 protein. This sample has more than 15,000 distinct CDR3 sequences; around 47% occur once, and the top ten carry about 4%. The germline gives CDR1 MNHNS, CDR2 SASEGT. The CDR3 spans 14 residues. The V end was cut by 7 bases, the J end by 6 bases, with 18 bases between.

Sequenced sample: CD4+ T cells from blood, cultured in vitro. The receptor comes from a human donor who had recovered from COVID-19. The rearrangement joins TRBV6-1 to TRBJ1-1; a possible D gene is TRBD1 (6 bases). The CDR3 reads CASKGGTRTAEAFF. CDR3 in DNA: TGTGCCAGCAAGGGGGGGACCCGAACCGCTGAAGCTTTCTTT.